A single sample is the source of the 11 T cell receptor beta chains below, sequenced in a study of CD8+CD57+ T cells in acquired aplastic anemia listed by TCRdb under 2018. The sequencing machine was an Illumina HiSeq 2000. Profiling of TCR beta VDJ combinations and CDR3 sequences used genomic DNA as the template. TCRdb itself trimmed the public reads at Q25 with fastp, ran MiXCR and retained productive beta chains. Each record represents a unique CDR3 protein, reported with the most common genes and DNA among its rows. This sample gives a few hundred thousand distinct CDR3 sequences in total; approximately 70% of them show up just once. The ten largest make up approximately 3.9% of the sample. What was sequenced was sorted CD4+, CD8+, or CD8+CD57+ T cells (not recorded which) from PBMCs. Receptors originate from a human donor in good health, serving as a control.

As concerns this clonotype: The CDR3 carries no conserved terminal phenylalanine or tryptophan, so it likely arises from a read error. The chain is built from TRBV7-3 and TRBJ1-2, with unresolved D. CDR3 length: 12 residues. Trimming removed 6 bases from V and 3 bases from J, with 8 bases in between. CDR1 is SGHTA, CDR2 FQGTGA, per germline. This CDR3 is CASRANHYGYTY. The CDR3 DNA is TGTGCCAGCAGGGCCAACCACTATGGCTACACCTAC.

A note on this clonotype: The junction shows a germline mismatch at one end, possibly a read error. V is TRBV7-2 and J is TRBJ1-6; the D gene is possibly TRBD1 (5 bases). Germline values: CDR1 SGHTA, CDR2 FQGNSA. The CDR3 extends over 14 amino acids. The CDR3: CASSLTSGGRLQYF. In DNA form, the CDR3 reads TGTGCCAGCAGCTTAACTAGCGGGGGTCGTCTCCAGTACTTT.

The CDR3 sequence is CAIMRTAFYEQYF. The DNA for the CDR3 is TGTGCCATCATGCGGACAGCGTTCTACGAGCAGTACTTC. This rearrangement joins TRBV10-3 to TRBJ2-7; possibly TRBD1 for D (6 bases). CDR1 is ENHRY, CDR2 SYGVKD, per germline. The V end lost 7 bases, the J end lost 3 bases, and 13 bases lay between the germline ends. CDR3 length: 13 amino acids.

The V and J genes are TRBV2 and TRBJ1-2; TRBD1 is a possible D gene (5 bases). V was cut by 1 base and J by 6 bases, with 12 bases left in between. The CDR3 contains 14 residues. The germline V gene has CDR1 SNHLY and CDR2 FYNNEI. CDR3: CASSEVGGVHGYTF. The CDR3 DNA reads TGTGCCAGCAGTGAAGTGGGGGGAGTTCATGGCTACACCTTC.

The chain is built from TRBV2 and TRBJ2-1; 9 bases match TRBD2. V was pared by 6 bases and J by 10 bases, with 7 bases of the junction left unmatched. This CDR3 has 13 residues. Germline lookup yields CDR1 SNHLY and CDR2 FYNNEI. The CDR3 here is CASSYGLAGEQFF. CDR3 DNA: TGTGCCAGCAGCTACGGGCTAGCGGGGGAGCAGTTCTTC.

Concerning this clonotype: At one end, the junction sequence differs from germline, possibly due to a read error. The rearrangement links TRBV7-2 to TRBJ2-3; possible D gene TRBD2, 8 bases. The CDR3 is made up of 15 amino acids. CDR1 SGHTA and CDR2 FQGNSA come from the germline V gene. The CDR3 here is CASSPGLDGTVTQYF. In DNA, the CDR3 is TGCGCCAGCAGCCCGGGACTAGACGGGACAGTTACGCAGTATTTT.

The chain has TRBV29-1 and TRBJ2-3; D is undetermined. Deletions cut 7 bases from V and 1 base from J, with 3 bases between. This CDR3 is 10 amino acids long. CDR1 SQVTM and CDR2 ANQGSEA come from the germline V gene. CDR3 sequence (DNA): TGCAGCGGGGGCACAGATACGCAGTATTTT. Its protein product is CSGGTDTQYF.

This clonotype was observed many times. DNA of the CDR3: TGTGCCAGCAGTGAAGCCCTCGACAAGACCCAGTACTTC. Residues: CASSEALDKTQYF. V gene TRBV6-1 combines with J gene TRBJ2-5; D is undetermined. Trimming stripped 0 bases from V and 6 bases from J, with 8 bases between. Germline CDR1 reads MNHNS; CDR2 reads SASEGT. The CDR3 is 13 amino acids.

The chain recombines TRBV20-1 with TRBJ1-5; no definite D call. CDR3 length: 19 amino acids. Trimming removed 6 bases from V and 1 base from J, with 28 bases in between. Germline-derived CDR1 and CDR2 are DFQATT and SNEGSKA (reference sequence). CDR3 in amino acids: CSALDRDLRVGVSNQPQHF. The CDR3 nucleotides read TGCAGTGCCCTCGATAGGGATCTTCGCGTCGGGGTCAGCAATCAGCCCCAGCATTTT.

The rearrangement uses TRBV15 and TRBJ2-5; possible D gene TRBD2, 5 bases. V gave up 0 bases and J gave up 4 bases, with 12 bases separating them. Germline CDR1 is LNHNV and CDR2 is YYDKDF (reference sequence). CDR3 size: 15 residues. The CDR3 bases are TGTGCCACCAGCAGAGATCGCGGAGGTGCAGAGACCCAGTACTTC. As protein: CATSRDRGGAETQYF.

A note on this clonotype: The junction differs from germline at one of its ends, possibly a read error. The CDR3 here is CATSCEILSNTEAFF. For the CDR3, the DNA is TGTGCCACCAGCTGCGAAATTCTGTCAAACACTGAAGCTTTCTTT. V gene TRBV7-2 combines with J gene TRBJ1-1; D is unclear. The CDR3 has 15 amino acids. Germline values: CDR1 SGHTA, CDR2 FQGNSA.